The sequence of this T cell receptor beta chain was determined in a study of CD8 T cells in ankylosing spondylitis (dated by TCRdb to the late 2010s). About the investigation overall: The study profiled T cell receptor beta repertoires in healthy donors and ankylosing spondylitis patients to find disease-linked TCR variants. The full study cohort comprised some 27 ankylosing spondylitis patients and over 95 healthy donors. Peripheral blood was sampled, and synovial fluid was additionally collected from ankylosing spondylitis patients.

The reads were generated on an Illumina HiSeq 2500. Quantitative 5'-RACE with molecular barcodes was used to prepare TCR beta libraries. For the original study's pipeline: To identify disease-linked TCR variants, a new computational method was used, one built on a probabilistic model of VDJ rearrangement. TCRdb reprocessing: public reads trimmed at Q25 with fastp, clones called with MiXCR, in-frame beta chains kept. Each entry merges the rows of one CDR3 protein and shows their most common DNA and genes. TCRdb, not the original authors, processed these V and J calls. For this sample there are 90,000 to 100,000 distinct CDR3 sequences; about 8.3% appear just once. Together, the top ten hold nearly 10% of the sample. V ends up 3 bases short and J 3 bases short, with an unmatched junction base count of 4. Sequences SGHDN (CDR1) and FVKESK (CDR2) are obtained from the germline V gene. From its cysteine to its phenylalanine, the CDR3 spans 15 amino acids. Left in the record is the CDR3 DNA by itself, 45 bases read in frame from the first base.

This clonotype has at least ten counts. Its antigen is unknown. No per-base quality is available; no much larger clone lies one base away. The research as a whole found: Blood from ankylosing spondylitis patients appeared to be characterized by a TCR beta motif made up of several highly homologous amino acid variants. In peripheral blood, the disease-linked clones were found at relatively low frequencies and had a CD8+ phenotype. Some of the motif variants had been reported before in the synovial fluid and blood of reactive arthritis patients, a finding that suggests common disease-initiation mechanisms. According to the report, matched synovial fluid samples from ankylosing spondylitis patients were significantly enriched for the disease-linked clones.

This clonotype was obtained from a male donor with ankylosing spondylitis or in good health (not recorded which). The specimen was blood, either unsorted or a sorted T cell fraction (not recorded which). The chain is encoded by TRBV14 joined to TRBJ2-1, and TRBD2 aligns with 8 junction nucleotides. The DNA sequence is TGTGCCAGCAGCCATCTTAGCGGGGACTACAATGAGCAGTTCTTC. It is translated as CASSHLSGDYNEQFF.